These T cell receptor beta chains were read from a single sample in a study of T cell repertoires in cytomegalovirus infection. Via MiXCR, TCRdb re-called the reads, giving one row per CDR3 protein. There are approximately 630,000 distinct CDR3 sequences in the sample; less than 25% occur only once, and approximately 8.2% lies in the top ten. The specimen sequenced was CD8+ T cells from PBMCs. The origin of the receptors is a human donor in good health (CMV status not recorded). Some clones in this sample may be carry-over from other donors' samples. The CDR3 runs from the conserved cysteine through the conserved F or W.

v_call	j_call	cdr3_aa
TRBV28	TRBJ1-5	CASSLWRGSNQPQHF
TRBV2	TRBJ2-1	CASSGLGLDEQFF
TRBV25-1	TRBJ2-6	CASSEFSGRAGANVLTF
TRBV6-5	TRBJ2-3	CASSYEIDSSTDTQYF
TRBV7-9	TRBJ2-7	CASSPTGGIYEQYF
TRBV19	TRBJ1-1	CASRGEINTEAFF
TRBV27	TRBJ2-1	CASSLGLVLWNEQFF
TRBV12-3/TRBV12-4	TRBJ2-3	CASSALKGTGRTDTQYF
TRBV12-3/TRBV12-4	TRBJ2-3	CASSPRGQDTDTQYF
TRBV19	TRBJ2-2	CASRQQGNGELFF
TRBV7-6	TRBJ1-6	CASSLPQINSPLHF
TRBV29-1	TRBJ2-2	CSAIWGGTNTGELFF
TRBV19	TRBJ1-1	CASSITETFSEVFF
TRBV10-3	TRBJ1-6	CAVRLLSSYNSPLHF
TRBV2	TRBJ1-2	CASSYNTGTENYGYTF
TRBV7-2	TRBJ2-6	CASSIVGQGAAGANVLTF
TRBV5-1	TRBJ2-1	CASSLVSGDYNEQFF
TRBV14	TRBJ1-1	CASSQLDQGTEAFF
TRBV6-2/TRBV6-3	TRBJ2-5	CASSPRGSGAQETQYF
TRBV4-2	TRBJ2-1	CASSQTAGTHLGHEQFF
TRBV7-8	TRBJ2-5	CASSLERGMETQYF
TRBV20-1	TRBJ1-1	CSARAAGGTLNTEAFF
TRBV11-2	TRBJ2-1	CASSVPPYNEQFF
TRBV6-6	TRBJ1-5	CASSPDRINQPQHF
TRBV28	TRBJ1-1	CASSPGRGGSEAFF
TRBV28	TRBJ2-5	CASSLYLAGGRETQYF
TRBV15	TRBJ1-5	CATSLIWGDQPQHF
TRBV20-1	TRBJ1-1	CSARAGSGTEAFF
TRBV7-2	TRBJ1-6	CASSLAFMGYNSPLHF
TRBV9	TRBJ1-2	CASSVSLDRGDGYTF
TRBV7-9	TRBJ2-3	CASSPGTSGTSTDTQYF
TRBV27	TRBJ2-2	CASNRGPNTGELFF
TRBV20-1	TRBJ2-1	CSARDLSLGDTEASYNEQFF
TRBV6-2/TRBV6-3	TRBJ1-5	CASRWAVNQPQHF
TRBV6-2/TRBV6-3	TRBJ2-1	CASGVTGGDYNEQFF
TRBV4-1	TRBJ2-1	CASSQDYGWNEQFF